These 19 T cell receptor beta chains were all obtained from the same sample, sequenced in a study of cytomegalovirus exposure and HLA in healthy donors. The PCR made use of 60 Vbeta and 13 Jbeta primers. Measured with immunoSEQ multiplex PCR; TCRdb has only the in-frame clones, and not every one. This table holds 210,000 or so clones, roughly 91% found once. What was sequenced was PBMCs. These receptors all come from a young woman in good health and CMV-seronegative.

The chain links TRBV4-3 to TRBJ1-6; no firm D call. There are 16 residues in the CDR3. V was clipped by 0 bases and J by 5 bases, with 11 bases between them. Per germline, CDR1 LGHNA and CDR2 YSLEER. CDR3 sequence (DNA): TGCGCCAGCAGCCAAGATCTAGGAACGGATAATTCACCCCTCCACTTT. Its protein is CASSQDLGTDNSPLHF.

This sequence joins TRBV7-2 and TRBJ2-1; D gene ambiguous. The CDR3 contains 13 residues. V lost 5 bases, J lost 8 bases, and 13 bases lay in between. The germline V gene encodes CDR1 SGHTA and CDR2 FQGNSA. CDR3 in amino acids: CASSPTVFDEQFF. The CDR3 DNA follows: TGTGCCAGCAGCCCCACAGTGTTCGATGAGCAGTTCTTC.

The gene calls are TRBV6-5 and TRBJ1-4; maybe TRBD1 (6 bases). Trimming took 6 bases from V and 7 from J, leaving 18 bases between them. Germline lookup yields CDR1 MNHEY and CDR2 SVGAGI. This CDR3 has 15 amino acids. The CDR3 coding sequence is TGTGCCAGCAGACGCAACAGGGCGGGGGGTGAAAAACTGTTTTTT. It encodes CASRRNRAGGEKLFF.

The chain employs TRBV6-5 and TRBJ1-1; D possibly corresponds to TRBD1 (6 bases). The germline CDR1 and CDR2 sequences are MNHEY and SVGAGI. The germline V and J ends were trimmed by 6 bases and 6 bases, with 14 bases remaining between them. The CDR3 runs to 13 residues. In nucleotides, the CDR3 is TGTGCCAGCAGCCGACAGGACGCTGCTGAAGCTTTCTTT. Its translation: CASSRQDAAEAFF.

This CDR3 reads CASSNREIGKNIQYF. The DNA for the CDR3 is TGTGCCAGCAGCAACAGGGAGATAGGCAAAAACATTCAGTACTTC. The J gene is TRBJ2-4, the V gene TRBV6-6; tentatively, D is TRBD1 (6 bases). CDR1 is MNHNY, CDR2 SVGAGI, per germline (reference sequence). With 6 bases removed from V and 3 bases from J, the gap between germline ends came to 15 bases. This CDR3 is 15 amino acids long.

The chain employs TRBV2 and TRBJ2-7; TRBD2 matches at 12 bases. This CDR3 spans 17 amino acids. Germline V gene data show CDR1 as SNHLY and CDR2 as FYNNEI. V lost 6 bases to trimming and J lost 1 base; unmatched junction nucleotides: 10. The CDR3 reads CASRHGLAGSRSYEQYF. The CDR3 region has the DNA TGTGCCAGCAGACACGGACTAGCGGGGAGTAGGTCCTACGAGCAGTACTTC.

Comments on this clone: Relative to the germline gene, one junction end is altered; a read error may explain this. This chain links TRBV6-1 with TRBJ2-5, with 7 positions matching TRBD2. The germline gives CDR1 MNHNS, CDR2 SASEGT. The CDR3 has 15 amino acids. For the CDR3, the DNA is TGTGCCAGCAGTGAAGGACTAGCTACGAAAGAGGCCCAGTACTTC. Translating it yields CASSEGLATKEAQYF.

This rearrangement joins TRBV11-2 to TRBJ2-7, with TRBD1 matching 8 bases. The CDR3 loop spans 15 amino acids. The V gene's germline CDR1 is SGHAT and CDR2 FQNNGV. The V gene end was trimmed by 5 bases and the J gene end by 0 bases; junction bases not matched to a gene: 6. CDR3 in DNA: TGTGCCAGCAGCCCCATGGGACAGGACTCCTACGAGCAGTACTTC. Translated: CASSPMGQDSYEQYF.

As regards this clone: In the same sample, other DNA sequences code for this CDR3. V usage is TRBV10-3 and J usage is TRBJ2-7; D gene uncertain. Trimming cost V 3 bases and J 2 bases, with 5 bases left between them. The germline CDR1 and CDR2 sequences are ENHRY and SYGVKD. This CDR3 spans 12 amino acids. This chain's CDR3 is CAISDSPYEQYF. In nucleotides, the CDR3 is TGTGCCATCAGTGACAGTCCCTACGAGCAGTACTTC.

V is TRBV5-6 and J is TRBJ2-7; possible D gene TRBD2, 6 bases. V lost 0 bases to trimming and J lost 7 bases, with 8 bases between them. The CDR3 sequence is 12 residues long. Germline CDR1 reads SGHDT; CDR2 reads YYEEEE. The CDR3 loop is CASSLAGREQYF. In DNA form, the CDR3 reads TGTGCCAGCAGCTTGGCTGGGAGGGAGCAGTACTTC.

The count of this clone is one. The chain's CDR3 is CASRDYYEQYF. CDR3 nucleotide sequence: TGTGCCAGTAGGGACTACTACGAGCAGTACTTC. The chain uses TRBV2 and TRBJ2-7; 7 bases match TRBD2. CDR1 SNHLY and CDR2 FYNNEI come from the germline V gene. The trim removed 9 bases at V and 3 bases at J, leaving 2 bases unmatched. The CDR3 has 11 amino acids.

The gene calls are TRBV7-6 and TRBJ2-5; TRBD2 matches at 10 bases. The germline gives CDR1 SGHVS, CDR2 FNYEAQ. The V and J ends lost 0 bases and 2 bases, in that order; junction bases with no gene match: 3. The CDR3 has 16 amino acids. CDR3 sequence: CASSLAASGGQETQYF. In nucleotides, the CDR3 is TGTGCCAGCAGCTTAGCGGCTAGCGGGGGACAAGAGACCCAGTACTTC.

This chain uses TRBV14 with TRBJ2-2; 7 nucleotides agree with TRBD1. Trimming removed 3 bases from V and 1 base from J; junction bases left unmatched: 2. The CDR3 loop spans 15 amino acids. Germline assignment: CDR1 SGHDN and CDR2 FVKESK. The CDR3 loop is CASSHRDRNTGELFF. In nucleotides, the CDR3 is TGTGCCAGCAGCCACCGGGACAGGAACACCGGGGAGCTGTTTTTT.

The rearrangement uses TRBV19 and TRBJ1-2; 10 nucleotides align to TRBD1. Germline CDR1 and CDR2: LNHDA and SQIVND (reference sequence). V lost 11 bases to trimming and J lost 7 bases; unmatched junction nucleotides: 19. The CDR3 covers 16 residues. The CDR3 region has the DNA TGTGCCGCCCTTCGGGACAGGGGCCACCTGGGTTGTGGCTACACCTTC. This codes for CAALRDRGHLGCGYTF. Complete variable domain (other parts from reference TRBV19 and TRBJ1-2): DGGITQSPKYLFRKEGQNVTLSCEQNLNHDAMYWYRQDPGQGLRLIYYSQIVNDFQKGDIAEGYSVSREKKESFPLTVTSAQKNPTAFYLCAALRDRGHLGCGYTFGSGTRLTVV.

The rearrangement links TRBV4-1 to TRBJ2-7; TRBD2 might be the D (5 bases). Trimming left V 4 bases short and J 2 bases short, with 15 bases between. The CDR3 length is 15 residues. CDR1 is MGHRA and CDR2 is YSYEKL in the germline V gene. CDR3 in DNA: TGCGCCAGCAGCCTCCTAGGGAGCTTCCCCTACGAGCAGTACTTC. This gives the protein CASSLLGSFPYEQYF.

For this clone: Different DNA sequences within this sample yield the same CDR3. The genes are TRBV7-2 and TRBJ2-7, with 8 bases matching TRBD1. V was pared by 5 bases and J by 0 bases, with 3 bases of the junction left unmatched. The CDR3 consists of 14 residues. Looked up from germline, CDR1 is SGHTA and CDR2 is FQGNSA. CDR3 residues: CASSRDRGSYEQYF. Here the CDR3 DNA reads TGTGCCAGCAGCCGAGACAGGGGCTCCTACGAGCAGTACTTC.

This clone was found once. The V and J genes are TRBV6-6 and TRBJ1-2; D is unresolved. Germline CDR1 MNHNY, CDR2 SVGAGI (reference sequence). The V end lost 2 bases, the J end lost 6 bases, and 7 bases lay between the germline ends. This CDR3 has 12 residues. The CDR3 region is CASSYRTDGYTF. The DNA of the CDR3 is TGTGCCAGCAGTTACCGGACTGATGGCTACACCTTC.

The chain combines TRBV7-6 with TRBJ2-3; TRBD2 agrees at 13 bases. The CDR3 runs 16 residues. Germline V gene data show CDR1 as SGHVS and CDR2 as FNYEAQ. The V gene end was trimmed by 1 base and the J gene end by 4 bases; junction bases not matched to a gene: 2. CDR3 DNA sequence: TGTGCCAGCAGCTTAGGGACTAGCGGGGGCTCAGATACGCAGTATTTT. Encoded protein: CASSLGTSGGSDTQYF.

The CDR3 loop is CASSLGTSGVDIQYF. In DNA form, the CDR3 reads TGCGCCAGCAGCTTAGGGACTAGTGGTGTAGACATTCAGTACTTC. V is TRBV5-1 and J is TRBJ2-4; 8 nucleotides match TRBD2. Germline V lookup: CDR1 SGHRS, CDR2 YFSETQ. V lost 2 bases and J lost 8; bases outside the gene matches: 9. This CDR3 contains 15 residues.